This T cell receptor (beta chain) was captured by sequencing in a study of T cell responses to AZD1222 COVID-19 vaccine. On this clone: Its antigen remains unidentified.

Per the germline V gene, CDR1 is SGHTA and CDR2 is FQGNSA. The germline V and J ends were trimmed by 1 base and 2 bases, with 11 bases remaining between them. The CDR3 totals 15 residues. Whole-study results and caveats: Donors in the cohort were predominantly white British and more often female, and clonal diversity was possibly underestimated. Unmutated variant regions are reportedly targeted by nearly half of spike-specific TCRs. At baseline, just five to seven AZD1222 recipients tested seropositive. With dominance at 160-218 and 743-854, vaccine-associated CD4 TCRs spanned spike.

Using immunoSEQ multiplex PCR, the repertoire was profiled, and TCRdb retains in-frame clones only, with some absent. The sample records approximately 140,000 clones, around 89% being singletons. This clonotype was sampled from an adult in good health. The J gene is TRBJ2-5, the V gene TRBV7-2; D gene uncertain. The material was peripheral blood, obtained on day 0 of AZD1222 vaccination. CDR3 bases: TGTGCCAGCAGCTTAGGCAATAGCAGACAAGAGACCCAGTACTTC. It encodes CASSLGNSRQETQYF.